The entry below describes one T cell receptor (beta chain). Antigen specificity is unknown. The record originates from a study of Graves' ophthalmopathy and Graves' hyperthyroidism. General study results and limits: Distinction of ophthalmopathy from stable hyperthyroidism by a 13-signature model reached nearly 90% sensitivity and just under 84% specificity.

For repertoire sequencing, the TCR beta CDR3 regions were amplified from RNA transcripts. In the first round, RT-PCR was carried out with HTBI primers, and a multiplex PCR formed the second round. TCRdb called the multiplex PCR reads again in MiXCR, with one record for every CDR3 protein. This sample yields 680,000 or so distinct CDR3 sequences, of which about 24% are seen a single time; approximately 6.5% belongs to the top ten. The ends were cut back, 5 bases at V and 3 bases at J, with 19 bases in the middle. This CDR3 spans 16 amino acids. Germline V gives CDR1 MNHNS, CDR2 SASEGT. Sequencing used peripheral blood. The TCR comes from a woman aged 18-30 years with stable Graves' hyperthyroidism. Some clones in this sample may be carry-over from other donors' samples. V is TRBV6-1 and J is TRBJ2-5; D may match TRBD1 or TRBD2 (5 bases each). The CDR3 nucleotides are TGTGCCAGCAGTCGAATCTGGGGGACGTCTGAAGAGACCCAGTACTTC. This gives the protein CASSRIWGTSEETQYF.